One T cell receptor beta chain is described in this entry. The sample comes from a study of blood T cell repertoires in COVID-19. Overall study: Acute-phase and convalescent COVID-19 samples originated in the United States, Italy and Spain. Sources were T cells, B-cell-depleted T cells, or PBMCs; the material itself was cDNA or gDNA.

The length of the CDR3 is 14 residues. Trimming stripped 4 bases from V and 5 bases from J, with 12 bases between. Germline assignment: CDR1 MNHEY and CDR2 SVGAGI. In the authors' methods: Using reference gene primer amplification, nucleated cell counts were estimated. Only in-frame clones appear in the TCRdb table, and some are missing; sequencing was by immunoSEQ multiplex PCR. The DNA was the basis for D and trimming; V, J and clone size are from that table. The data contain about 98,000 clones, roughly nine tenths of them singletons. The genes are TRBV6-5 and TRBJ1-5, with TRBD1 as a possible D gene (5 bases). The sequenced material came from peripheral blood. This receptor was identified in a man between 70 and 80 years old with acute or convalescent COVID-19. For the CDR3, the DNA is TGTGCCAGCAGTTTACCAGGGTTGGATCAGCCCCAGCATTTT. This translates into CASSLPGLDQPQHF.